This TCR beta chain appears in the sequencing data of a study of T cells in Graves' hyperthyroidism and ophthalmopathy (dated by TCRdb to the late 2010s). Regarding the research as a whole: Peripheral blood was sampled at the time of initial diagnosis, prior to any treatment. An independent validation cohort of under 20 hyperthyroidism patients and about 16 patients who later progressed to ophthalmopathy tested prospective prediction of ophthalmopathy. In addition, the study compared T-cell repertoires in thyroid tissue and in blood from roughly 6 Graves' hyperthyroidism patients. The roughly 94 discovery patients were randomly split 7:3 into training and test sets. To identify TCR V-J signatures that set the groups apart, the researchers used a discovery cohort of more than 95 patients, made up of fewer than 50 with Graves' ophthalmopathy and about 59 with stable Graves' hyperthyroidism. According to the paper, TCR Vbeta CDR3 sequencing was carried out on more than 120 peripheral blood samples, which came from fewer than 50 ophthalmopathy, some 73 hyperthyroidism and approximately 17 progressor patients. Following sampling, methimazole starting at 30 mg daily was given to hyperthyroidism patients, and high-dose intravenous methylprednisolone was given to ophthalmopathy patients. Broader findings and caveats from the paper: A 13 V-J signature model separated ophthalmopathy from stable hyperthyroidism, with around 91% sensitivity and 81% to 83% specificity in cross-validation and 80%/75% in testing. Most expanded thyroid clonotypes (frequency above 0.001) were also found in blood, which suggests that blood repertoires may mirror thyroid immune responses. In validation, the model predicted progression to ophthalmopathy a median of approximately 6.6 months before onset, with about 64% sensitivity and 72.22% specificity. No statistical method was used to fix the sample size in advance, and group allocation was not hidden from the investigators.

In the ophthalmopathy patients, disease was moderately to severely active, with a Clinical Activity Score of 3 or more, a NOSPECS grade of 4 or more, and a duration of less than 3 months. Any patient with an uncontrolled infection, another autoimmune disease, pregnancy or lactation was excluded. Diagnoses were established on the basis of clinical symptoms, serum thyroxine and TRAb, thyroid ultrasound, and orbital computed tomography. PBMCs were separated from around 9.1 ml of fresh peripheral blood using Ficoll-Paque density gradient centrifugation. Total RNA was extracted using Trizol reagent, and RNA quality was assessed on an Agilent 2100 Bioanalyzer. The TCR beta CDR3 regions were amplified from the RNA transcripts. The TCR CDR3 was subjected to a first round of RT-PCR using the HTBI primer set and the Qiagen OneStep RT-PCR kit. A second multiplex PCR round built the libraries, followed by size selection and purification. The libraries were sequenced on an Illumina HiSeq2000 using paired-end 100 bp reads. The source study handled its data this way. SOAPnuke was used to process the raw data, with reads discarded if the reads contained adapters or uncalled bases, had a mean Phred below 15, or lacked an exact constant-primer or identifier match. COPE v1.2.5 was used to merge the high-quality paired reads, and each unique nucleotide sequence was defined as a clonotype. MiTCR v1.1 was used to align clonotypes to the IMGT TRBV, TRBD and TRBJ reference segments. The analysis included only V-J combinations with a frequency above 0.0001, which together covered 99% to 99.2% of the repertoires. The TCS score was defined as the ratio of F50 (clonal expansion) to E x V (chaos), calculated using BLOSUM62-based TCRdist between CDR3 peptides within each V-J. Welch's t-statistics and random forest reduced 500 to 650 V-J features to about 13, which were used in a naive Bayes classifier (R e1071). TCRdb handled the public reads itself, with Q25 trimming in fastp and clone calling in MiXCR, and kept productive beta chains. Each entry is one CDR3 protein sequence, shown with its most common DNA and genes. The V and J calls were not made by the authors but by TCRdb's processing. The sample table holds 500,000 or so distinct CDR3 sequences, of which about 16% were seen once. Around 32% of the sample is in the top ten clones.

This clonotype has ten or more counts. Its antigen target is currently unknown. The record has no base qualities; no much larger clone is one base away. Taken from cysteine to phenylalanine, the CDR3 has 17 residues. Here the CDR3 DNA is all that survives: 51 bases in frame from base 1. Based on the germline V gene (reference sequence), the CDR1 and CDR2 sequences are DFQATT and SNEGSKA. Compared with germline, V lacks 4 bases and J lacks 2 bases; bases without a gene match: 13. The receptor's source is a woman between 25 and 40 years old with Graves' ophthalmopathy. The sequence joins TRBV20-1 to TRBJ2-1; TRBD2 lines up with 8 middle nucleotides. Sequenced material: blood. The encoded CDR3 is CSAILHGLAGPYNEQFF. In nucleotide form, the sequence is TGCAGTGCTATCCTCCACGGGTTAGCGGGACCCTACAATGAGCAGTTCTTC.